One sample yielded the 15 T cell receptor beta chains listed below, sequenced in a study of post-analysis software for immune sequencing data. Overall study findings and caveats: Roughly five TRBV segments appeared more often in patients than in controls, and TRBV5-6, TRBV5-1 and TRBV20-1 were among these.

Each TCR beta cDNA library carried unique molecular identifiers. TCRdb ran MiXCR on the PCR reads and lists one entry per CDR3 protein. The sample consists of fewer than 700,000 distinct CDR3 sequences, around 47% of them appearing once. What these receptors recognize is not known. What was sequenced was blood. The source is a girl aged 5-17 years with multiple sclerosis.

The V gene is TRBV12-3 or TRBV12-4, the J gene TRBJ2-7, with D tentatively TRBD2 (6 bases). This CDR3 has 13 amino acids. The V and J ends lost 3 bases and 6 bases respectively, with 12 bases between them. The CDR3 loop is CASSFLAAGEQYF. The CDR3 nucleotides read TGTGCCAGCAGTTTTTTAGCGGCGGGCGAGCAGTACTTC.

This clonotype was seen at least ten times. CDR3 in amino acids: CASSYSRSHSGDYEQYF. The CDR3 nucleotides read TGTGCCAGCAGTTACTCGAGGTCCCACTCGGGGGACTACGAGCAGTACTTC. The chain joins TRBV6-6 to TRBJ2-7; TRBD2 is a possible D gene (6 bases). This CDR3 is built from 17 residues. Germline values: CDR1 MNHNY, CDR2 SVGAGI (reference sequence). Trimming shortened V by 0 bases and J by 3 bases, and 18 bases separated the two germline ends.

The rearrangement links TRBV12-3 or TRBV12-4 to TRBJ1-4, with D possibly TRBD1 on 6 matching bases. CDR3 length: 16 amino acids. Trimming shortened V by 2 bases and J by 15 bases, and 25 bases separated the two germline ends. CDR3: CASSLPTPGAGGGLFF. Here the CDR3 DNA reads TGTGCCAGCAGTTTACCTACACCTGGAGCCGGAGGGGGATTGTTTTTT.

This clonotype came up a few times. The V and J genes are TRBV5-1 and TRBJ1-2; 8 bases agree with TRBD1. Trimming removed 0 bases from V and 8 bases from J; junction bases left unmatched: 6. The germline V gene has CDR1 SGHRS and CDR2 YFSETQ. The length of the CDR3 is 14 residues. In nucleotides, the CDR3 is TGCGCCAGCAGCTTGGCGGCGACAGGGGACGGCTACACCTTC. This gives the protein CASSLAATGDGYTF.

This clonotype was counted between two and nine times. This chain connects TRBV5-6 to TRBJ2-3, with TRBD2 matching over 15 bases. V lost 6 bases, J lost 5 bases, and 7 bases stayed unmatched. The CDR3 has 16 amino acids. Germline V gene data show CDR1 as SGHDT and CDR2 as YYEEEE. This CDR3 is CASNPGLAGGRDTQYF. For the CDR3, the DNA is TGTGCCAGCAATCCGGGACTAGCGGGGGGCCGAGATACGCAGTATTTT.

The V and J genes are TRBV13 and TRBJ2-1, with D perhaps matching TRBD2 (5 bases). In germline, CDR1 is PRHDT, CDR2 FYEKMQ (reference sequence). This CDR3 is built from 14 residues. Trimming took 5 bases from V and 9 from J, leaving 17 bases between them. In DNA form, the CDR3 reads TGTGCCAGCAGCATCACTAGTGGGCCGAGTGAGCAGTTCTTC. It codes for CASSITSGPSEQFF.

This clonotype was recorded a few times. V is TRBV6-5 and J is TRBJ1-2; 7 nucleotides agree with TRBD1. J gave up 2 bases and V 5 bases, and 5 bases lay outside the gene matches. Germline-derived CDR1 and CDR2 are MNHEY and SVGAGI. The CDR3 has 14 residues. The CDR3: CASSRQGENYGYTF. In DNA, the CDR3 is TGTGCCAGCAGTCGACAGGGCGAGAACTATGGCTACACCTTC.

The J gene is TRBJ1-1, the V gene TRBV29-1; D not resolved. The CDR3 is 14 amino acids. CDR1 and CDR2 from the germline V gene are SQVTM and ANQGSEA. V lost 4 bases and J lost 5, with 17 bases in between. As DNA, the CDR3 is TGCAGCGTTGGCGGCCAGAGGTCGGTTACTGAAGCTTTCTTT. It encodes CSVGGQRSVTEAFF.

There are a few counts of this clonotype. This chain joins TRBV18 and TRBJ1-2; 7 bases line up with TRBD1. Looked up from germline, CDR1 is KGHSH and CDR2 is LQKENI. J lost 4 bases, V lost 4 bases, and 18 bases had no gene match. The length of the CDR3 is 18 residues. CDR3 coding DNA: TGTGCCAGCTCACAACTAGCCCGGGACAGCCAACGGGGCTATGGCTACACCTTC. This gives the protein CASSQLARDSQRGYGYTF. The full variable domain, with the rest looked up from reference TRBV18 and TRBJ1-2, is NAGVMQNPRHLVRRRGQEARLRCSPMKGHSHVYWYRQLPEEGLKFMVYLQKENIIDESGMPKERFSAEFPKEGPSILRIQQVVRGDSAAYFCASSQLARDSQRGYGYTFGSGTRLTVV.

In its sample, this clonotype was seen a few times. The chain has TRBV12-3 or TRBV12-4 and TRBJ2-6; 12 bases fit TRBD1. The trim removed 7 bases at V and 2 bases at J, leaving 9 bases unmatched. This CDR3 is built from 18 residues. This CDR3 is CASTNRDRGQTGANVLTF. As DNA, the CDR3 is TGTGCCAGCACCAATAGGGACAGGGGGCAGACTGGGGCCAACGTCCTGACTTTC.

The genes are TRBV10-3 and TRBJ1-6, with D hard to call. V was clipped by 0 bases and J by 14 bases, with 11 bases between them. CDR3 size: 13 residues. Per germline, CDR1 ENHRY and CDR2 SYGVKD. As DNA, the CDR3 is TGTGCCATCAGTGAGTCGACCCGGAGGACCCTCCACTTT. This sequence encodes CAISESTRRTLHF.

CDR3 loop: CSAMEGASTDTQYF. CDR3 in DNA: TGCAGTGCTATGGAGGGGGCTAGCACAGATACGCAGTATTTT. V gene TRBV20-1 combines with J gene TRBJ2-3, with D perhaps matching TRBD1 (7 bases). The CDR3 has 14 amino acids. Germline CDR1 is DFQATT and CDR2 is SNEGSKA (reference sequence). V dropped 4 bases and J dropped 0 bases, with 11 bases sitting between them.

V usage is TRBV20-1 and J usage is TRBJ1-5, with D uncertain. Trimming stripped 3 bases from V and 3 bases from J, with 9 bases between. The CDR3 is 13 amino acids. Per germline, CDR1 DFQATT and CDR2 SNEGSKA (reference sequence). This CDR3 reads CSASRASNQPQHF. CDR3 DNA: TGCAGTGCTAGCCGGGCTTCCAATCAGCCCCAGCATTTT.

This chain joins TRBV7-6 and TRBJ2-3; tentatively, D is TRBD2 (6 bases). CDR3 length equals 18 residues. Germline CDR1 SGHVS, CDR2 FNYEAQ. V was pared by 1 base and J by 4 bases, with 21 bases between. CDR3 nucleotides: TGTGCCAGCAGCTTAGAACAACCGGGACTCCAAAGGGCAGATACGCAGTATTTT. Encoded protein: CASSLEQPGLQRADTQYF.

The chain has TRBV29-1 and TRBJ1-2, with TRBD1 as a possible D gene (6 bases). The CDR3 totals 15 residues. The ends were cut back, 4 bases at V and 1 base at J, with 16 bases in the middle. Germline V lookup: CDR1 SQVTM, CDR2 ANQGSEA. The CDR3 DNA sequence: TGCAGCGTTGGGGGGCCCAGTCTCCTTAACTATGGCTACACCTTC. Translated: CSVGGPSLLNYGYTF.